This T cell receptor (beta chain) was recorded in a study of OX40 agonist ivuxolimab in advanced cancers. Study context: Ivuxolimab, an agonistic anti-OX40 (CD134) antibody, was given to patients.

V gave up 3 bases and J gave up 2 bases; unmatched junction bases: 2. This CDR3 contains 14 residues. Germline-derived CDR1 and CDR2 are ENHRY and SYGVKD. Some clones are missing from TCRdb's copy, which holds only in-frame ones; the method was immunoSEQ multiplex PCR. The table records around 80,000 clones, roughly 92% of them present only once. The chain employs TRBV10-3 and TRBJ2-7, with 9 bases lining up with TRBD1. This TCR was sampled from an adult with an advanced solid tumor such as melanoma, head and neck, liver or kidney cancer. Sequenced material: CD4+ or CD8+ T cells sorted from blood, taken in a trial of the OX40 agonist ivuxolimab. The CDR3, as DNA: TGTGCCATCAGTGACGGGACAGGGACCTACGAGCAGTACTTC. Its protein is CAISDGTGTYEQYF.